This is a list of T cell receptor beta chains from one sample in a study of T cell responses to AZD1222 COVID-19 vaccine. TCRdb keeps only in-frame clones here, not all; method: immunoSEQ multiplex PCR. Here the sample spans 140,000 to 150,000 clones, roughly 90% being singletons. Sequenced here: peripheral blood, sampled 28 days after the second AZD1222 dose. These receptors came from an adult who received the AZD1222 COVID-19 vaccine. The CDR3 runs from the conserved cysteine through the conserved F or W. A D gene is named only where the DNA matches it firmly. For some rows the clone size is stated as once, few or many, or as a class when expanded; others skip it.

TRBJ2-7,TRBD1,TRBV30,NA,CAWKDRGRPYEQYF
TRBJ1-1,NA,TRBV15,NA,CATSRDAGSEAFF
TRBJ1-4,NA,TRBV5-1,NA,CASSSDRATNEKLFF
TRBJ2-3,NA,TRBV29-1,NA,CSATGTATDTQYF
TRBJ2-7,TRBD1,TRBV10-3,NA,CAISESAGQGQVEQYF
TRBJ2-5,NA,TRBV14,NA,CASSQAPKETQYF
TRBJ1-2,NA,TRBV6-5,NA,CASRTQGSDYGYTF
TRBJ1-5,NA,TRBV10-3,NA,CAISDRQDQPQHF
TRBJ2-3,NA,TRBV5-6,NA,CASSFTDTQYF
TRBJ1-2,NA,TRBV28,NA,CASSLGAGANYGYTF
TRBJ1-1,TRBD1,TRBV11-2,NA,CASSLEGGVDTEAFF
TRBJ2-3,TRBD1,TRBV11-1,NA,CASSFMTGGVIHTQYF
TRBJ2-2,TRBD1,TRBV27,NA,CASRTTGTEYTGELFF
TRBJ1-2,NA,TRBV19,NA,CASTTTVGRAGAYGYTF
TRBJ2-5,TRBD2,TRBV11-2,NA,CASDSAAGVAQETQYF
TRBJ2-3,NA,TRBV19,NA,CASSFLLTDTQYF
TRBJ2-3,NA,TRBV30,NA,CAWKQGLGPDTQYF
TRBJ1-5,NA,TRBV5-1,once,CASSSGQNQPQHF
TRBJ2-7,NA,TRBV7-9,NA,CASSQSAARYEQYF